The clone carrying this TCR beta chain occurred once. Original handling: Amplification of reference gene primers was used by the study to estimate nucleated cell counts. TCRdb keeps only in-frame clones here, not all; method: immunoSEQ multiplex PCR. The D gene and trimming were derived from the DNA, and the V and J assignments and clone size from that table. The profile shows around 100,000 clones, 87% of them singletons. The data stem from a study of blood T cell repertoires in COVID-19. At the level of the study: Sources were T cells, B-cell-depleted T cells, or PBMCs; the material itself was cDNA or gDNA.

The ends lost 5 bases at V and 6 bases at J; junction bases unmatched: 7. The CDR3 runs 13 residues. Germline V CDR1 and CDR2: GTSNPN, SVGIG (reference sequence). Sequencing was carried out using peripheral blood. This chain connects TRBV30 to TRBJ1-5, with 7 bases identical to TRBD1. This receptor was obtained from an elderly woman with acute or convalescent COVID-19. Here the CDR3 DNA reads TGTGCCTGGGCTCAGGGGGAAGCTCAGCCCCAGCATTTT. Translation: CAWAQGEAQPQHF.